These T cell receptor beta chains were read from a single sample in a study of shared T cell receptors in the human thymus. Clones were sequenced by immunoSEQ multiplex PCR, and TCRdb holds only the in-frame ones, with some missing. The table has some 760,000 clones, 80% to 90% seen once. This sample also appeared in a second study, on human thymus T cells.

Sequencing was performed on thymocytes. Receptors originate from a girl in the first two years of life with a congenital heart defect. Both conserved end residues are part of each CDR3. A D gene is named only where the DNA matches it firmly. A clone size is listed for some rows: how often the clone was seen (once, few, many), or a class if it is expanded.

D	J	size	V	DNA	CDR3
.	TRBJ1-1	.	TRBV7-7	TGTGCCAGCAGCTTTGGCCCTAACACTGAAGCTTTCTTT	CASSFGPNTEAFF
.	TRBJ2-5	.	TRBV6-1	TGTGCCAGCAGTGAAGAGATCCCTGCGAACTTC	CASSEEIPANF
TRBD2	TRBJ2-3	.	TRBV5-1	TGCGCCAGCGGCGGGACTAGCGGGGGGAAGAGCACAGATACGCAGTATTTT	CASGGTSGGKSTDTQYF
TRBD1	TRBJ1-5	.	TRBV7-8	TGTGCCAGCACCTCGGACAGGGACAATCAGCCCCAGCATTTT	CASTSDRDNQPQHF
TRBD2	TRBJ2-1	.	TRBV6-4	TGTGCCAGCAGAAACCTAACCGGGACTAGAAGCAATGAGCAGTTCTTC	CASRNLTGTRSNEQFF
.	TRBJ2-3	.	TRBV5-1	TGCGCCAGCAGCCCGCCGGGGAGCCCCGTTGCTCGCACAGATACGCAGTATTTT	CASSPPGSPVARTDTQYF
TRBD1	TRBJ1-2	.	TRBV20-1	TGCAGTGTCCAGACAGGGGAGGGCTACACCTTC	CSVQTGEGYTF
.	TRBJ1-2	.	TRBV28	TGTGCCACCGACTATGGCTACACCTTC	CATDYGYTF
.	TRBJ2-7	.	TRBV6-6	TGTGCCAGCATATCCTGGGGACTCCACTCCTACGAGCAGTACTTC	CASISWGLHSYEQYF
TRBD1	TRBJ1-2	.	TRBV10-3	TGTGCCATCAGTCCCAGGACAGGGCGCAAGGACTATGGCTACACCTTC	CAISPRTGRKDYGYTF
TRBD1	TRBJ2-7	.	TRBV7-9	TGTGCCAGCAGCCTAAAGGGGGCCCCCACCCTAGTGCAGTACTTC	CASSLKGAPTLVQYF
TRBD1	TRBJ2-7	.	TRBV27	TGTGCCAGCAGACCCACAGGGGACGACTTACCCTACGAGCAGTACTTC	CASRPTGDDLPYEQYF
.	TRBJ2-7	.	TRBV2	TGTGCCAGCAGTGTTTACAGCACCTACGAGCAGTACTTC	CASSVYSTYEQYF
TRBD1	TRBJ2-7	.	TRBV29-1	TGCAGCGTTGAACAGAGGGACAGTTCCTACGAGCAGTACTTC	CSVEQRDSSYEQYF
TRBD1	TRBJ1-2	.	TRBV28	TGTGCCAGCAGTCATGGACAGGGGGCGGGAGCTAACTATGGCTACACCTTC	CASSHGQGAGANYGYTF
TRBD1	TRBJ1-1	.	TRBV7-9	TGTGCCAGCAGCCGGACAGGGGGAGCTTTCTTT	CASSRTGGAFF
.	TRBJ2-7	.	TRBV21-1	TGTGCCAGCAGCAAAGAAGGGGAGGTGTTCTACGAGCAGTACTTC	CASSKEGEVFYEQYF
TRBD2	TRBJ2-5	.	TRBV19	TGTGCCAGTAGTACCCTAGCGGGGAACCAAGAGACCCAGTACTTC	CASSTLAGNQETQYF
.	TRBJ1-5	once	TRBV19	TGTGCCAGTTGCCCCGGGGAGGGGCCAAATCAGCCCCAGCATTTT	CASCPGEGPNQPQHF
TRBD1	TRBJ1-2	once	TRBV5-6	TGTGCCAGCAGCTTGGGACAGGGGGTCTACACCTTC	CASSLGQGVYTF
.	TRBJ1-4	.	TRBV10-3	TGTGCCATCAGTGGCTCGACAGCCAAAGAAAAACTGTTTTTT	CAISGSTAKEKLFF
.	TRBJ2-7	.	TRBV5-6	TGTGCCAGCAGCAAATGGGGGACACCCACCTACGAGCAGTACTTC	CASSKWGTPTYEQYF
TRBD2	TRBJ2-2	.	TRBV6-1	TGTGCCAGCAGTGAGGGACTAGCGGGGAACACCGGGGAGCTGTTTTTT	CASSEGLAGNTGELFF
.	TRBJ2-7	.	TRBV21-1	TGTGCCAGCAGCACTTCCCCGCTAACGGGGGGGCCTTCCTACGAGCAGTACTTC	CASSTSPLTGGPSYEQYF
.	TRBJ2-5	.	TRBV10-2	TGCGCCGCAACCCCTCGGGCAGGGGGAGGAGAGACCCAGTACTTC	CAATPRAGGGETQYF
.	TRBJ1-1	.	TRBV29-1	TGCAGCGTTGCGCGGGACACTGAAGCTTTCTTT	CSVARDTEAFF
TRBD1	TRBJ1-2	.	TRBV7-9	TGTGCCAGCAGCTTATATGACACCTCGGGACAGGGACGTGGTGGCTACACCTTC	CASSLYDTSGQGRGGYTF
.	TRBJ2-1	.	TRBV7-9	TGTGCCAGCAGCCAAAAGGCGGGGCCTACCTACAATGAGCAGTTCTTC	CASSQKAGPTYNEQFF
TRBD1	TRBJ1-2	.	TRBV5-5	TGTGCCAGCAGCTACGAGGGGACAGGGGGGCGAGGCTACACCTTC	CASSYEGTGGRGYTF
.	TRBJ1-2	.	TRBV11-2	TGTGCCTGTCATAGGGGAAGAGGCTACACCTTC	CACHRGRGYTF
.	TRBJ2-7	.	TRBV11-2	TGTGCCAGCACCCGGGACTCCTACGAGCAGTACTTC	CASTRDSYEQYF
TRBD1	TRBJ1-5	.	TRBV6-1	TGTGCCAGCAAAGACAGGGGTAATCAGCCCCAGCATTTT	CASKDRGNQPQHF
.	TRBJ2-1	.	TRBV5-4	TGTGCCAGCAGCTTGAACAGGACCCCTTTCAATGAGCAGTTCTTC	CASSLNRTPFNEQFF
TRBD1	TRBJ1-3	once	TRBV11-2	TGTGCCAGCAGCTTGGACAGGGGGGGAGGAAACACCATATATTTT	CASSLDRGGGNTIYF
.	TRBJ2-7	.	TRBV27	TGTGCCAGCAGTTTAGGCCCAGGGAACGAGCAGTACTTC	CASSLGPGNEQYF
.	TRBJ1-3	few	TRBV6-1	TGTGCCAGCAGTGACGAAGTACAGGCCTCTGGAAACACCATATATTTT	CASSDEVQASGNTIYF
TRBD2	TRBJ2-4	.	TRBV11-2	TGTGCCAGCAGCTTCGGGACTAGCGGGGGTAGGGACATTCAGTACTTC	CASSFGTSGGRDIQYF
.	TRBJ2-4	.	TRBV10-3	TGTGCCACACAAGGGGGGGCCGTAGCCAAAAACATTCAGTACTTC	CATQGGAVAKNIQYF
.	TRBJ1-2	.	TRBV5-1	TGCGCCAGCAGCTATCAGGACATACCGGACTATGGCTACACCTTC	CASSYQDIPDYGYTF
TRBD1	TRBJ1-2	once	TRBV10-3	TGTGCCATCAGTGCCCGACAGGGGGACTATGGCTACACCTTC	CAISARQGDYGYTF
.	TRBJ1-1	.	TRBV2	TGTGCCAGCAGTGTTGGGTTGGAGATGAACACTGAAGCTTTCTTT	CASSVGLEMNTEAFF
.	TRBJ1-1	.	TRBV5-8	TGTGCCAGCAGCCTCCACCCTGAGGGCGAAGCTTTCTTT	CASSLHPEGEAFF
.	TRBJ2-1	.	TRBV5-6	TGTGCCAGCAGCCCATGGGGGGACGACTACAATGAGCAGTTCTTC	CASSPWGDDYNEQFF
.	TRBJ2-7	.	TRBV5-1	TGCGCCAGCAGCTGGGGCTACAGGGATGGGGCTAGGTCGATCAGCTCCTACGAGCAGTACTTC	CASSWGYRDGARSISSYEQYF
.	TRBJ2-1	.	TRBV27	TGTGCCAGCCGTCACCTACACCGGGACAATGCCTACAATGAGCAGTTCTTC	CASRHLHRDNAYNEQFF
.	TRBJ1-5	.	TRBV30	TGTGCCTGGAGTCAGACTGCAGGGGAGCAGCCCCAGCATTTT	CAWSQTAGEQPQHF
TRBD2	TRBJ2-1	.	TRBV7-9	TGTGCCAGCAGCCATAGACTTCAGCGGGGCCAATACAATGAGCAGTTCTTC	CASSHRLQRGQYNEQFF
TRBD1	TRBJ1-4	.	TRBV5-1	TGCGCCAGCAGCTTGTATCCAGGCCAGGGGGCTAATGAAAAACTGTTTTTT	CASSLYPGQGANEKLFF
TRBD1	TRBJ1-6	.	TRBV14	TGTGCCAGCAGCCATTCAGCTTCTTCCCAGACAGGGGTCAAGCCAGCGGATAATTCACCCCTCCACTTT	CASSHSASSQTGVKPADNSPLHF
.	TRBJ2-3	.	TRBV7-9	TGTGCCAGCAGCTTAGTGGTAGCGGCCTCTAGCACAGATACGCAGTATTTT	CASSLVVAASSTDTQYF
.	TRBJ1-3	.	TRBV14	TGTGCCAGCAGCCAAGATACGGACAGAGCCTCTGGAAACACCATATATTTT	CASSQDTDRASGNTIYF
.	TRBJ1-6	.	TRBV30	TGTGCCTGGAGTGGACCCAGGGGACACTCCTATAATTCACCCCTCCACTTT	CAWSGPRGHSYNSPLHF
.	TRBJ1-6	.	TRBV28	TGTGCCAGCAGTGCGGGACCCCTTCAAACCCTTCACGATTCACCCCTCCACTTT	CASSAGPLQTLHDSPLHF